This T cell receptor beta chain is from a study of T cell repertoires in cytomegalovirus infection. As to this clonotype: Antigen unknown.

Using its own MiXCR run on the reads, TCRdb lists one record per CDR3 protein. Of 550,000 to 700,000 distinct CDR3 sequences listed, approximately 40% were seen once; the top ten hold about 46%. Germline V gene sequence: CDR1 MDHEN, CDR2 SYDVKM. V was cut by 5 bases and J by 4 bases, with 12 bases left in between. The CDR3 covers 15 residues. This clonotype was sampled from a human donor in good health (CMV status not recorded). Some clones in this sample may be carry-over from other donors' samples. This sample comprised cultured PBMCs, obtained from culture after CMV antigen stimulation. This chain joins TRBV28 and TRBJ1-6; D not resolved. The CDR3, as DNA: TGTGCCAGCAGTCCCTCCATTGGATATAATTCACCCCTCCACTTT. It codes for CASSPSIGYNSPLHF.